Below, 24 T cell receptor beta chains from the same sample are listed, as sequenced in a study of radiotherapy plus CTLA-4 blockade in lung cancer. Repertoires were generated with immunoSEQ multiplex PCR, while TCRdb's copy carries only in-frame clones and drops some. The sample lists tens of thousands of clones, about 88% seen once, with roughly a quarter in the top ten. Sequencing used peripheral blood, obtained from a patient treated with radiotherapy plus ipilimumab. These receptor sequences come from a human donor with non-small cell lung cancer whose response to radiotherapy plus ipilimumab could not be evaluated.

The CDR3 coding sequence is TGTGCCAGCAGCGTAGCTCTGGCTAGCGGATCCTACAATGAGCAGTTCTTC. Protein product: CASSVALASGSYNEQFF. The chain recombines TRBV9 with TRBJ2-1; 7 bases are a match to TRBD2. Germline lookup yields CDR1 SGDLS and CDR2 YYNGEE. Unmatched junction bases numbered 7, after V lost 0 bases and J lost 1 base. The CDR3 is 17 residues long.

J is TRBJ1-5 and V is TRBV19; 9 nucleotides agree with TRBD1. The CDR3 is made up of 14 amino acids. The ends lost 9 bases at V and 4 bases at J; junction bases unmatched: 7. Per the germline V gene, CDR1 is LNHDA and CDR2 is SQIVND (reference sequence). This chain's CDR3 is CASQPGQGNQPQHF. The CDR3 nucleotides read TGTGCCAGCCAACCCGGACAGGGGAATCAGCCCCAGCATTTT.

This clone came up once. V is TRBV21-1 and J is TRBJ2-3; the D call of TRBD2 is as the table states it, not checked on the DNA. TRBV21-1 is flagged as a pseudogene. This CDR3 has 15 residues. DNA for the CDR3: TGTGCCAGCAGCAAAGAGCTAGAACTCACAGATACGCAGTATTTT. This gives the protein CASSKELELTDTQYF.

A single count supports this clone. This chain uses TRBV6-1 with TRBJ1-2; D remains ambiguous. V was pared by 0 bases and J by 3 bases, with 8 bases between. The V gene's germline CDR1 is MNHNS and CDR2 SASEGT. This CDR3 comprises 14 residues. This CDR3 reads CASSEAPGYYGYTF. In DNA form, the CDR3 reads TGTGCCAGCAGTGAAGCCCCGGGATACTATGGCTACACCTTC.

This chain connects TRBV5-4 to TRBJ2-7, with D tentatively TRBD2 (6 bases). This CDR3 region has 16 residues. CDR1 is SGHNT and CDR2 is YYREEE in the germline V gene (reference sequence). V was clipped by 0 bases and J by 2 bases, with 15 bases between them. This CDR3 is CASSLGGTDITYEQYF. The CDR3, as DNA: TGTGCCAGCAGCTTGGGTGGGACTGATATAACCTACGAGCAGTACTTC.

V usage is TRBV28 and J usage is TRBJ1-5, with D perhaps matching TRBD1 (5 bases). The CDR3 length is 19 residues. V was trimmed by 2 bases and J by 2 bases, leaving 22 bases between them. The germline V gene encodes CDR1 MDHEN and CDR2 SYDVKM. The CDR3 sequence is CASSLPAKGTRTGNQPQHF. The CDR3 coding sequence is TGTGCCAGCAGTTTACCCGCCAAGGGGACTCGAACGGGCAATCAGCCCCAGCATTTT.

This sequence joins TRBV30 and TRBJ1-1; TRBD1 might be the D (6 bases). In germline, CDR1 is GTSNPN, CDR2 SVGIG (reference sequence). V was clipped by 5 bases and J by 1 base, with 11 bases between them. The CDR3 covers 13 residues. This CDR3 is CAWDTGQNTEAFF. In DNA form, the CDR3 reads TGTGCCTGGGACACGGGACAGAACACTGAAGCTTTCTTT. The variable domain in full, with the rest retrieved from reference TRBV30 and TRBJ1-1, is SQTIHQWPATLVQPVGSPLSLECTVEGTSNPNLYWYRQAAGRGLQLLFYSVGIGQISSEVPQNLSASRPQDRQFILSSKKLLLSDSGFYLCAWDTGQNTEAFFGQGTRLTVV.

Only one count was recorded for this clone. The sample holds other DNA sequences that translate to the same CDR3. This chain joins TRBV5-4 and TRBJ1-2; 8 nucleotides match TRBD1. The CDR3 length is 14 residues. The junction had 3 bases not matched to a gene; V was cut back by 0 bases and J by 5 bases. The germline V gene has CDR1 SGHNT and CDR2 YYREEE (reference sequence). CDR3: CASSLDRGIYGYTF. The DNA for the CDR3 is TGTGCCAGCAGCTTGGACAGGGGGATTTATGGCTACACCTTC.

The chain recombines TRBV9 with TRBJ2-5; TRBD2 aligns across 9 bases. V lost 3 bases to trimming and J lost 4 bases; unmatched junction nucleotides: 10. The CDR3 is 16 residues long. Germline loops: CDR1 SGDLS, CDR2 YYNGEE. CDR3 in amino acids: CASSESGRTQVETQYF. The CDR3 nucleotides read TGTGCCAGCAGCGAGAGCGGGAGGACCCAAGTAGAGACCCAGTACTTC.

The CDR3 region has the DNA TGTGCCAGCAGTGACAGAACCGGGACAGGGACTTTCTTT. Translation gives CASSDRTGTGTFF. The chain uses TRBV6-6 and TRBJ1-1, with 9 bases lining up with TRBD1. The CDR3 runs to 13 residues. V shed 5 bases and J 12 bases; nucleotides not matched to a gene: 10. Per germline, CDR1 MNHNY and CDR2 SVGAGI (reference sequence).

The genes are TRBV19 and TRBJ1-5; D may be TRBD1 (5 bases). The length of the CDR3 is 16 residues. Trimming shortened V by 5 bases and J by 0 bases, and 14 bases separated the two germline ends. Germline assignment: CDR1 LNHDA and CDR2 SQIVND (reference sequence). In DNA, the CDR3 is TGTGCCAGTAGTCTCCGGGAGGGGTATAGCAATCAGCCCCAGCATTTT. It yields the protein CASSLREGYSNQPQHF.

The rearrangement links TRBV7-3 to TRBJ2-5; no clear D gene. The CDR3 contains 13 residues. Germline CDR1 reads SGHTA; CDR2 reads FQGTGA. The V and J ends lost 1 base and 1 base respectively, with 4 bases between them. In DNA, the CDR3 is TGTGCCAGCAGCTTAATCAGCCAAGAGACCCAGTACTTC. Amino acids: CASSLISQETQYF.

V gene TRBV6-1 combines with J gene TRBJ2-1, with D possibly being TRBD2 (6 bases). CDR1 is MNHNS and CDR2 is SASEGT in the germline V gene. V dropped 7 bases and J dropped 0 bases, with 10 bases sitting between them. This CDR3 is 14 amino acids long. CDR3 sequence: CASIAEASYNEQFF. CDR3 coding DNA: TGTGCCAGCATAGCGGAAGCCTCCTACAATGAGCAGTTCTTC.

The CDR3 loop reads CASSPAGNYEQYF. CDR3 in DNA: TGCGCCAGCTCCCCAGCGGGTAACTACGAGCAGTACTTC. The J gene is TRBJ2-7, the V gene TRBV5-1; D is possibly TRBD2 (6 bases). V lost 7 bases and J 3 bases, leaving 14 bases between the germline ends. This CDR3 contains 13 residues. Germline V gene sequence: CDR1 SGHRS, CDR2 YFSETQ.

The chain recombines TRBV28 with TRBJ1-5, with 10 bases lining up with TRBD1. V lost 2 bases and J lost 6; bases outside the gene matches: 7. The CDR3 length is 16 residues. Germline CDR1 is MDHEN and CDR2 is SYDVKM. The CDR3: CASSLRGQGIGQPQHF. Written as DNA, the CDR3 is TGTGCCAGCAGTTTAAGGGGACAGGGGATTGGTCAGCCCCAGCATTTT.

The chain carries TRBV15 and TRBJ2-7; 8 nucleotides match TRBD1. The CDR3 runs to 16 residues. V lost 4 bases and J lost 1; bases outside the gene matches: 9. CDR1 and CDR2 from the germline V gene are LNHNV and YYDKDF (reference sequence). CDR3 residues: CATSKIGTGGSYEQYF. The CDR3 bases are TGTGCCACCAGCAAAATCGGGACAGGAGGTTCCTACGAGCAGTACTTC.

The gene calls are TRBV28 and TRBJ1-6, with TRBD1 identical over 7 bases. V was pared by 8 bases and J by 8 bases, with 15 bases of the junction left unmatched. This CDR3 is 16 amino acids long. The germline CDR1 and CDR2 sequences are MDHEN and SYDVKM. CDR3: CASGVLEGAAHSPLHF. In DNA, the CDR3 is TGTGCCAGCGGCGTGTTAGAGGGGGCGGCCCATTCACCCCTCCACTTT.

This clone has only a few counts. The chain recombines TRBV25-1 with TRBJ1-1, with D unresolved. Germline V gene sequence: CDR1 MGHDK, CDR2 SYGVNS. The CDR3 loop spans 13 amino acids. V shed 4 bases and J shed 0 bases, with 6 bases lying between them. The CDR3 region has the DNA TGTGCCAGCAGTGCACAGCTGAACACTGAAGCTTTCTTT. Its translation: CASSAQLNTEAFF.

The chain has TRBV7-9 and TRBJ2-1, with 7 bases lining up with TRBD2. Germline V lookup: CDR1 SEHNR, CDR2 FQNEAQ (reference sequence). CDR3 length equals 15 residues. With 2 bases clipped from V and 3 bases from J, the junction kept 4 bases outside the gene matches. The CDR3 region is CASSLTSAYYNEQFF. The CDR3 DNA is TGTGCCAGCAGCTTAACTAGCGCTTACTACAATGAGCAGTTCTTC.

This clone has ten or more counts. A far larger clone differs by one base, so this is likely a read error. The same CDR3 is also encoded by other DNA sequences in this sample. This chain uses TRBV9 with TRBJ2-7, with 7 bases matching TRBD2. This CDR3 has 13 residues. CDR1 SGDLS and CDR2 YYNGEE come from the germline V gene. For the CDR3, the DNA is TGCGCCAGCAGCGTAGTGGGGGGGGACGAGCAGTACTTC. This encodes CASSVVGGDEQYF.

This clone was seen a few times. The chain recombines TRBV6-5 with TRBJ1-1, with D unresolved. This CDR3 has 14 amino acids. Trimming stripped 2 bases from V and 4 bases from J, with 11 bases between. CDR1 is MNHEY, CDR2 SVGAGI, per germline. The CDR3 protein is CASSYSSEGTEAFF. In nucleotides, the CDR3 is TGTGCCAGCAGTTACAGCTCCGAGGGCACTGAAGCTTTCTTT.

This clone was seen a handful of times. The chain joins TRBV27 to TRBJ1-1, with 8 nucleotides matching TRBD1. This CDR3 is 14 amino acids long. Germline V lookup: CDR1 MNHEY, CDR2 SMNVEV (reference sequence). Trimming at V came to 5 bases and at J to 3 bases, leaving 5 bases not matched to a gene. In DNA form, the CDR3 reads TGTGCCAGCAGTCCCTGGACAGGGCACACTGAAGCTTTCTTT. This gives the protein CASSPWTGHTEAFF.

In the case of this clone: The same CDR3 is also encoded by other DNA sequences in this sample. The J gene is TRBJ1-1, the V gene TRBV15; TRBD1 matches at 7 bases. Per the germline V gene, CDR1 is LNHNV and CDR2 is YYDKDF (reference sequence). V was pared by 5 bases and J by 0 bases, with 6 bases of the junction left unmatched. CDR3 length equals 15 residues. The CDR3 sequence: CATSPRQGMNTEAFF. Written as DNA, the CDR3 is TGTGCCACCAGCCCTCGACAGGGTATGAACACTGAAGCTTTCTTT. The full variable domain, rest sourced from reference TRBV15 and TRBJ1-1, is DAMVIQNPRYQVTQFGKPVTLSCSQTLNHNVMYWYQQKSSQAPKLLFHYYDKDFNNEADTPDNFQSRRPNTSFCFLDIRSPGLGDTAMYLCATSPRQGMNTEAFFGQGTRLTVV.

The chain recombines TRBV6-5 with TRBJ1-4; unclear D gene. The CDR3 sequence is 15 residues long. Germline values: CDR1 MNHEY, CDR2 SVGAGI. Trimming took 2 bases from V and 5 from J, leaving 12 bases between them. CDR3 sequence (DNA): TGTGCCAGCAGTTACAAGAATGTCCGGAATGAAAAACTGTTTTTT. This gives the protein CASSYKNVRNEKLFF.